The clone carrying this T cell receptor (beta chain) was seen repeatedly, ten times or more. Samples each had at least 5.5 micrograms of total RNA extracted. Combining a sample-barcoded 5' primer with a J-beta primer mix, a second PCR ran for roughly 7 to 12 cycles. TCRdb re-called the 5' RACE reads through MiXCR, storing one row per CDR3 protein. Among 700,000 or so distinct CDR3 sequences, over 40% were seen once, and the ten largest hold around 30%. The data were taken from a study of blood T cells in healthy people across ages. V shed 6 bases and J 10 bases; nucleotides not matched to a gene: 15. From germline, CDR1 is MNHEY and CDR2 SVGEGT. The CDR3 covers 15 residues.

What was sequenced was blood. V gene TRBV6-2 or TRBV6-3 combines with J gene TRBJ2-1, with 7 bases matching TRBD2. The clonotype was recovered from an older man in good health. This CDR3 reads CASSPTGTKTGEQFF. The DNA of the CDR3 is TGTGCCAGCAGCCCCACCGGGACTAAGACGGGCGAGCAGTTCTTC.